The clone carrying this T cell receptor beta chain was found a few times. Its cognate antigen is unknown. TCR beta VDJ and CDR3 were profiled, and genomic DNA was the template. TCRdb reprocessed the reads with MiXCR, giving one entry per CDR3 protein. The profile shows 150,000 to 200,000 distinct CDR3 sequences, 35% to 55% of them singletons. This sample was taken from a study of CD8+CD57+ T cells in acquired aplastic anemia. Findings and limits, study-wide: About 29 sequences, all CD8+ CDR3, were shared between patients and controls.

The source material was sorted CD4+, CD8+, or CD8+CD57+ T cells (not recorded which) from PBMCs. This clonotype originated in a human donor in good health.

The CDR3 protein is CASSGSTAEAFF. In DNA form, the CDR3 reads TGTGCCAGTAGTGGATCGACAGCTGAAGCTTTCTTT. V and J are TRBV19 and TRBJ1-1, with D possibly being TRBD1 (5 bases). V was shortened by 5 bases and J by 6 bases, with 10 bases between the two germline ends. The CDR3 sequence is 12 residues long. The V gene's germline CDR1 is LNHDA and CDR2 SQIVND (reference sequence). Looking up the rest from reference TRBV19 and TRBJ1-1 gives the full variable domain: DGGITQSPKYLFRKEGQNVTLSCEQNLNHDAMYWYRQDPGQGLRLIYYSQIVNDFQKGDIAEGYSVSREKKESFPLTVTSAQKNPTAFYLCASSGSTAEAFFGQGTRLTVV.